These 24 T cell receptor beta chains originate from one sample sequenced in a study of T cell responses to AZD1222 COVID-19 vaccine. Here immunoSEQ multiplex PCR was the method, and the copy in TCRdb shows in-frame clones only, minus some. The data hold about 72,000 clones, with roughly nine tenths observed a single time. This sample comprised peripheral blood, obtained 28 days after the second AZD1222 dose. The receptors stem from an adult who received the AZD1222 COVID-19 vaccine.

The genes are TRBV19 and TRBJ2-1; D not resolved. The CDR3 covers 14 residues. Deletions cut 3 bases from V and 6 bases from J, with 12 bases between. Germline assignment: CDR1 LNHDA and CDR2 SQIVND (reference sequence). The CDR3 nucleotides are TGTGCCAGTAGTATCCCCTATGCCTTCAATGAGCAGTTCTTC. This gives the protein CASSIPYAFNEQFF.

This chain links TRBV3-1 (or the pseudogene TRBV3-2) with TRBJ2-3; D is undetermined. Germline V lookup: CDR1 LGHDT, CDR2 YNNKEL (reference sequence). This CDR3 region has 12 residues. V lost 0 bases to trimming and J lost 15 bases, with 13 bases between them. CDR3 bases: TGTGCCAGCAGCCAAGATACCGGACCGCGCTATTTT. Translating it yields CASSQDTGPRYF.

The J gene is TRBJ2-2, the V gene TRBV6-5; possibly TRBD1 for D (6 bases). The CDR3 runs to 13 residues. V was shortened by 6 bases and J by 8 bases, with 13 bases between the two germline ends. CDR1 is MNHEY, CDR2 SVGAGI, per germline. Written as DNA, the CDR3 is TGTGCCAGCAGCCCCCTCGGGACAGGGGAGCTGTTTTTT. Residues: CASSPLGTGELFF.

The chain joins TRBV6-5 to TRBJ1-5; TRBD1 might be the D (6 bases). Trimming stripped 2 bases from V and 2 bases from J, with 10 bases between. Germline CDR1 is MNHEY and CDR2 is SVGAGI. The CDR3 runs to 15 residues. The CDR3 DNA reads as TGTGCCAGCAGTTACATGGGGGCGGGCAATCAGCCCCAGCATTTT. Translation: CASSYMGAGNQPQHF.

The chain carries TRBV5-1 and TRBJ2-3; D is uncertain. From germline, CDR1 is SGHRS and CDR2 YFSETQ. CDR3 length equals 14 residues. Deletions cut 3 bases from V and 6 bases from J, with 14 bases between. This chain's CDR3 is CASSSERPGDTQYF. CDR3 DNA sequence: TGCGCCAGCAGCTCCGAACGGCCGGGCGATACGCAGTATTTT.

The count of this clone is one. V usage is TRBV2 and J usage is TRBJ2-3; weak D call: TRBD2 (6 bases). Germline V lookup: CDR1 SNHLY, CDR2 FYNNEI. V gave up 8 bases and J gave up 0 bases, with 15 bases separating them. This CDR3 is 15 amino acids long. This chain's CDR3 is CASGGTSRSTDTQYF. In DNA form, the CDR3 reads TGTGCCAGCGGGGGAACTAGCCGGAGCACAGATACGCAGTATTTT.

This chain connects TRBV18 to TRBJ2-3; D perhaps matches TRBD1 (6 bases). The CDR3 has 15 residues. CDR1 and CDR2 (germline): KGHSH, LQKENI. With 3 bases removed from V and 3 bases from J, the gap between germline ends came to 13 bases. The CDR3 nucleotides read TGTGCCAGCTCACCGATACAGGGAAGTACAGATACGCAGTATTTT. Translating gives CASSPIQGSTDTQYF.

The chain joins TRBV3-1 (or the pseudogene TRBV3-2) to TRBJ2-2, with TRBD1 matching 8 bases. Germline values: CDR1 LGHDT, CDR2 YNNKEL (reference sequence). This CDR3 contains 14 residues. With V trimmed by 6 bases and J by 7 bases, 7 bases remained unmatched. In DNA form, the CDR3 reads TGTGCCAGCAGGGCAGGGGGCCGGGTCGGGGAGCTGTTTTTT. It yields the protein CASRAGGRVGELFF.

The CDR3 DNA follows: TGTGCCAGCAGTCGACCTGCGAACCCCTCCTACGAGCAGTACTTC. Amino acid sequence: CASSRPANPSYEQYF. This chain uses TRBV28 with TRBJ2-7; D is unresolved. CDR3 length: 15 amino acids. CDR1 MDHEN and CDR2 SYDVKM come from the germline V gene. V shed 5 bases and J shed 0 bases, with 14 bases lying between them.

V and J are TRBV2 and TRBJ1-1; unclear D gene. The ends were cut back, 10 bases at V and 6 bases at J, with 12 bases in the middle. This CDR3 contains 11 residues. Germline CDR1 is SNHLY and CDR2 is FYNNEI. Here the CDR3 reads CATGSSAEAFF. The CDR3 DNA sequence: TGTGCCACCGGGTCTTCGGCTGAAGCTTTCTTT. The full variable domain, completed using reference TRBV2 and TRBJ1-1, is EPEVTQTPSHQVTQMGQEVILRCVPISNHLYFYWYRQILGQKVEFLVSFYNNEISEKSEIFDDQFSVERPDGSNFTLKIRSTKLEDSAMYFCATGSSAEAFFGQGTRLTVV.

The chain links TRBV9 to TRBJ2-5; D is unclear. CDR1 is SGDLS, CDR2 YYNGEE, per germline. This CDR3 is built from 14 residues. V was trimmed by 0 bases and J by 2 bases, leaving 8 bases between them. The CDR3 DNA reads TGTGCCAGCAGCGTAGGGGCCCAACAAGAGACCCAGTACTTC. This gives the protein CASSVGAQQETQYF.

This clone has just one count. CDR3 coding DNA: TGTGCCAGCAGGCAAGGACGGGGGCAGGTGGGTAGGGAAGAGACCCAGTACTTC. This translates into CASRQGRGQVGREETQYF. The V gene is TRBV5-6, the J gene TRBJ2-5; either TRBD1 or TRBD2 may fit D (6 bases each). Germline V gene lookup returns CDR1 SGHDT and CDR2 YYEEEE. The CDR3 extends over 18 amino acids. The germline V and J ends were trimmed by 5 bases and 3 bases, with 26 bases remaining between them.

The genes are TRBV6-5 and TRBJ2-1, with D perhaps TRBD2 (6 bases). V lost 10 bases and J lost 7, with 20 bases in between. Germline V CDR1 and CDR2: MNHEY, SVGAGI. This CDR3 has 14 amino acids. This CDR3 is CATLRLVDSNEQFF. CDR3 nucleotides: TGTGCCACCCTTAGACTAGTTGATTCAAATGAGCAGTTCTTC.

CDR3 nucleotide sequence: TGTGCCAGCTCACCAGATTCGTCCGGGTACAATGAGCAGTTCTTC. It specifies CASSPDSSGYNEQFF. The chain combines TRBV18 with TRBJ2-1, with D unresolved. CDR3 size: 15 residues. Germline CDR1 KGHSH, CDR2 LQKENI. Trimming shortened V by 2 bases and J by 4 bases, and 12 bases separated the two germline ends.

CDR3 coding DNA: TGTGCCATCAGTCATGGGACTAGCGGGATGGGCGAGCAGTACTTC. Residues: CAISHGTSGMGEQYF. This rearrangement joins TRBV10-3 to TRBJ2-7; 13 bases match TRBD2. Germline V lookup: CDR1 ENHRY, CDR2 SYGVKD. This CDR3 has 15 residues. The V gene end was trimmed by 5 bases and the J gene end by 6 bases; junction bases not matched to a gene: 7.

The chain has TRBV5-1 and TRBJ1-4; D may be TRBD1 (6 bases). The CDR3 runs to 16 residues. CDR1 is SGHRS and CDR2 is YFSETQ in the germline V gene. Trimming removed 4 bases at V and 2 bases at J, with 15 bases between. The CDR3 loop reads CASSDSGQHTNEKLFF. CDR3 sequence (DNA): TGCGCCAGCAGCGATTCCGGACAGCACACTAATGAAAAACTGTTTTTT.

This chain connects TRBV19 to TRBJ1-1; D may be TRBD1 (5 bases). V was cut by 6 bases and J by 6 bases, with 17 bases left in between. This CDR3 has 14 residues. Germline V lookup: CDR1 LNHDA, CDR2 SQIVND (reference sequence). CDR3 protein: CASSRDRGVSEAFF. As DNA, the CDR3 is TGTGCCAGTAGCCGGGACCGGGGGGTCTCTGAAGCTTTCTTT.

J is TRBJ1-5 and V is TRBV7-9; 8 nucleotides agree with TRBD1. J lost 0 bases, V lost 1 base, and 5 bases had no gene match. The CDR3 contains 17 residues. Germline assignment: CDR1 SEHNR and CDR2 FQNEAQ (reference sequence). Here the CDR3 reads CASSLDRGSYSNQPQHF. As DNA, the CDR3 is TGTGCCAGCAGCTTAGACAGGGGGTCCTATAGCAATCAGCCCCAGCATTTT.

The chain couples TRBV7-8 to TRBJ2-5, with a possible D match to TRBD1 (6 bases). The CDR3 loop spans 14 amino acids. Trimming pared 1 base from V and 2 bases from J, leaving 8 bases between. Germline V lookup: CDR1 SGHVS, CDR2 FQNEAQ. The CDR3 protein is CASSLDRAQETQYF. The DNA of the CDR3 is TGTGCCAGCAGCTTAGACAGGGCACAAGAGACCCAGTACTTC.

The V and J genes are TRBV11-3 and TRBJ2-3; TRBD2 matches 8 bases. CDR3 length equals 16 residues. CDR1 is SGHNT and CDR2 is YENEEA in the germline V gene. With 4 bases clipped from V and 0 bases from J, the junction kept 6 bases outside the gene matches. In DNA form, the CDR3 reads TGTGCCAGCAGCTCACCGGGGACTAGGAGCACAGATACGCAGTATTTT. This encodes CASSSPGTRSTDTQYF.

The rearrangement links TRBV7-8 to TRBJ1-1, with D possibly TRBD1 on 6 matching bases. This CDR3 contains 14 residues. V lost 3 bases and J lost 8, with 16 bases in between. Looked up from germline, CDR1 is SGHVS and CDR2 is FQNEAQ. CDR3 residues: CASSFLTGNYEAFF. CDR3 DNA: TGTGCCAGCAGCTTTCTGACAGGCAACTACGAAGCTTTCTTT.

The chain is built from TRBV2 and TRBJ1-4; D is unresolved. Looked up from germline, CDR1 is SNHLY and CDR2 is FYNNEI. The CDR3 sequence is 14 residues long. V lost 1 base to trimming and J lost 5 bases, with 8 bases between them. CDR3 nucleotide sequence: TGTGCCAGCAGTGAAGTTGGGAGAAATGAAAAACTGTTTTTT. Translated, it gives CASSEVGRNEKLFF.

The rearrangement links TRBV2 to TRBJ1-1; tentatively, D is TRBD1 (6 bases). The CDR3 is 14 residues long. V lost 7 bases to trimming and J lost 4 bases, with 16 bases between them. Germline V gene data show CDR1 as SNHLY and CDR2 as FYNNEI. CDR3 amino acids: CASKNEEGGTEAFF. DNA for the CDR3: TGTGCCAGCAAGAACGAGGAAGGGGGCACTGAAGCTTTCTTT.

This clone was counted between two and nine times. The V gene is TRBV30, the J gene TRBJ1-2; the D is unclear. The CDR3 has 13 amino acids. In germline, CDR1 is GTSNPN, CDR2 SVGIG (reference sequence). V lost 3 bases and J 8 bases, leaving 16 bases between the germline ends. DNA of the CDR3: TGTGCCTGGAGAGTCGGAGGTGACAACGGCTACACCTTC. Amino acid sequence: CAWRVGGDNGYTF.